One sample yielded the 3 T cell receptor beta chains listed below, sequenced in a study of T cell responses to AZD1222 COVID-19 vaccine. Clones were sequenced by immunoSEQ multiplex PCR, and TCRdb holds only the in-frame ones, with some missing. The data contain around 100,000 clones, around 87% of them singletons. This material consisted of peripheral blood, taken on day 0 of AZD1222 vaccination. All receptors come from an adult in good health.

Of note for this clone: Other DNA variants within this sample encode the same CDR3. The chain joins TRBV29-1 to TRBJ1-1; D remains ambiguous. Germline CDR1 is SQVTM and CDR2 is ANQGSEA. V was pared by 7 bases and J by 1 base, with 4 bases between. This CDR3 has 10 amino acids. CDR3 region: CSGANTEAFF. The CDR3 nucleotides are TGCAGCGGCGCGAACACTGAAGCTTTCTTT. The full variable domain, in which reference TRBV29-1 and TRBJ1-1 provide the parts outside the CDR3, is SAVISQKPSRDICQRGTSLTIQCQVDSQVTMMFWYRQQPGQSLTLIATANQGSEATYESGFVIDKFPISRPNLTFSTLTVSNMSPEDSSIYLCSGANTEAFFGQGTRLTVV.

V and J are TRBV5-1 and TRBJ2-3; possible D gene TRBD2, 5 bases. This CDR3 contains 14 residues. Trimming took off 2 bases at V and 0 bases at J, with 7 bases between the two ends. Germline values: CDR1 SGHRS, CDR2 YFSETQ. This CDR3 is CASSLGSSTDTQYF. The CDR3 DNA follows: TGCGCCAGCAGCTTAGGGAGTAGCACAGATACGCAGTATTTT.

The rearrangement joins TRBV23-1 to TRBJ1-1, with D hard to call. TRBV23-1 is assigned to the ORF class and has an uncertain function. Trimming removed 0 bases at V and 5 bases at J, with 22 bases between. CDR3 size: 18 residues. CDR3 sequence reads: CASSQSGTQPSDRTEAFF. In DNA, the CDR3 is TGCGCCAGCAGTCAATCGGGCACCCAACCCTCTGATAGGACTGAAGCTTTCTTT.